Listed here are 25 T cell receptor beta chains from one sample, sequenced in a study of T-cell reconstitution after alpha-beta-depleted transplantation in children (TCRdb year 2016). Library creation used PCR. These reads were obtained on an Illumina HiSeq 2500. TCR library preparation used molecular barcoding, with unique molecular identifiers applied to normalize quantification of the TCRbeta repertoire. The raw public reads went through TCRdb reprocessing: fastp at Q25, MiXCR clone calling, in-frame beta chains kept. Entries that share a CDR3 protein sequence are merged under the most common genes and DNA. The sample includes 450,000 to 700,000 distinct CDR3 sequences, with 27% observed a single time. Around 36% of the sample is in the top ten clones. According to the study, the label for this sample's treatment or condition signals: allogeneic hematopoietic cell transplantation with graft depleted of TCRalphabeta T cells and CD19 B cells.

The specimen comprised PBMCs, sampled before TCRalphabeta/CD19-depleted stem cell transplant. Source of these receptors: a boy in the first two years of life with Wiskott-Aldrich syndrome, due to receive a stem cell transplant.

V and J are TRBV27 and TRBJ1-2, with D tentatively TRBD1 (5 bases). Trimming stripped 3 bases from V and 2 bases from J, with 16 bases between. This CDR3 is 16 amino acids long. Germline values: CDR1 MNHEY, CDR2 SMNVEV (reference sequence). In DNA form, the CDR3 reads TGTGCCAGCAGTTTGGGGGGGACCATTACCAACTATGGCTACACCTTC. Translated, it gives CASSLGGTITNYGYTF.

The chain couples TRBV12-3 or TRBV12-4 to TRBJ2-5; 8 bases align to TRBD1. With 6 bases clipped from V and 3 bases from J, the junction kept 9 bases outside the gene matches. The CDR3 sequence is 15 residues long. The CDR3 bases are TGTGCCAGCAGCCCGGAGTGGACAGGGAAAGAGACCCAGTACTTC. It codes for CASSPEWTGKETQYF.

This clonotype occurred a few times. The chain uses TRBV7-2 and TRBJ2-2; D gene unclear. CDR1 is SGHTA, CDR2 FQGNSA, per germline. The CDR3 is made up of 17 amino acids. Trimming removed 5 bases from V and 4 bases from J, with 20 bases in between. CDR3 coding DNA: TGTGCCAGCAGCCCCAGCGTCGGCCTTCGAAGCACCGGGGAGCTGTTTTTT. This translates into CASSPSVGLRSTGELFF.

The J gene is TRBJ2-1, the V gene TRBV29-1; possible D gene TRBD1, 6 bases. Trimming took 1 base from V and 1 from J, leaving 14 bases between them. Germline V gene sequence: CDR1 SQVTM, CDR2 ANQGSEA. The CDR3 loop spans 16 amino acids. CDR3 in amino acids: CSVEGNRAGSYNEQFF. The CDR3, as DNA: TGCAGCGTTGAAGGTAACAGGGCAGGGTCCTACAATGAGCAGTTCTTC.

The chain has TRBV6-4 and TRBJ2-5, with D tentatively TRBD2 (6 bases). V lost 8 bases and J 2 bases, leaving 18 bases between the germline ends. Germline-derived CDR1 and CDR2 are MRHNA and SNTAGT. The CDR3 covers 15 residues. In nucleotides, the CDR3 is TGTGCCAGCGTTGAGGCCAAGGGAGGACAAGAGACCCAGTACTTC. This translates into CASVEAKGGQETQYF.

The chain links TRBV7-9 to TRBJ1-1; D ambiguous. V was pared by 8 bases and J by 1 base, with 11 bases between. The CDR3 covers 13 residues. Looked up from germline, CDR1 is SEHNR and CDR2 is FQNEAQ (reference sequence). The CDR3 reads CASQSEGNTEAFF. CDR3 nucleotide sequence: TGTGCCAGCCAATCGGAGGGGAACACTGAAGCTTTCTTT.

This clonotype occurred a few times. The chain recombines TRBV7-9 with TRBJ1-3; D is undetermined. The CDR3 spans 15 residues. CDR1 and CDR2 (germline): SEHNR, FQNEAQ (reference sequence). V was trimmed by 0 bases and J by 3 bases, leaving 9 bases between them. In DNA form, the CDR3 reads TGTGCCAGCAGCTTAGCGATAGGACGTGGAAACACCATATATTTT. Translating gives CASSLAIGRGNTIYF.

This clonotype was recorded at least ten times. The CDR3 coding sequence is TGTGCCAGCAGCCAGAACTCCTACAATGAGCAGTTCTTC. Translating gives CASSQNSYNEQFF. The chain couples TRBV11-3 to TRBJ2-1; D not resolved. The CDR3 is 13 residues long. V was clipped by 5 bases and J by 0 bases, with 5 bases between them. In germline, CDR1 is SGHNT, CDR2 YENEEA.

This clonotype was counted at least ten times. The V and J genes are TRBV5-1 and TRBJ1-1; maybe TRBD1 (6 bases). The germline CDR1 and CDR2 sequences are SGHRS and YFSETQ. The CDR3 is made up of 14 amino acids. Trimming cost V 0 bases and J 4 bases, with 10 bases left between them. CDR3 coding DNA: TGCGCCAGCAGCTTGGCACAGGGTGGCACTGAAGCTTTCTTT. Translating gives CASSLAQGGTEAFF.

This clonotype was counted only a few times. J is TRBJ2-7 and V is TRBV20-1; 11 nucleotides align to TRBD1. Germline lookup yields CDR1 DFQATT and CDR2 SNEGSKA (reference sequence). CDR3 length: 14 amino acids. V lost 4 bases to trimming and J lost 4 bases; unmatched junction nucleotides: 6. CDR3 protein: CSANRGTGGYEQYF. CDR3 sequence (DNA): TGCAGTGCTAATCGAGGGACAGGGGGATACGAGCAGTACTTC.

This chain uses TRBV4-1 with TRBJ1-1; D ambiguous. From germline, CDR1 is MGHRA and CDR2 YSYEKL. CDR3 length equals 14 residues. V lost 1 base and J 4 bases, leaving 10 bases between the germline ends. CDR3 sequence: CASSQVRLATEAFF. The CDR3 bases are TGCGCCAGCAGCCAAGTCAGGCTGGCCACTGAAGCTTTCTTT.

The rearrangement uses TRBV20-1 and TRBJ2-3; TRBD2 matches 12 bases. V shed 5 bases, J shed 4 bases, and the junction held 4 bases outside the gene matches. There are 14 residues in the CDR3. Germline V lookup: CDR1 DFQATT, CDR2 SNEGSKA (reference sequence). CDR3 protein: CSAATSGSADTQYF. The CDR3 bases are TGCAGTGCTGCGACTAGCGGGAGTGCAGATACGCAGTATTTT.

The CDR3 nucleotides read TGCGCCAGCAGCTTGCCTAGCGGGAGCCCAGATACGCAGTATTTT. Protein product: CASSLPSGSPDTQYF. The rearrangement links TRBV5-1 to TRBJ2-3; 10 bases are a match to TRBD2. The CDR3 covers 15 residues. V was clipped by 1 base and J by 4 bases; unmatched bases: 3. CDR1 and CDR2 from the germline V gene are SGHRS and YFSETQ.

This clonotype was seen only a few times. V is TRBV12-3 or TRBV12-4 and J is TRBJ1-4, with 9 bases aligning to TRBD1. V shed 2 bases, J shed 11 bases, and the junction held 6 bases outside the gene matches. There are 14 residues in the CDR3. In DNA, the CDR3 is TGTGCCAGCAGTTTAAACAGGGGGCGAGGGAAACTGTTTTTT. Encoded protein: CASSLNRGRGKLFF.

The genes are TRBV20-1 and TRBJ1-6; D uncertain. The CDR3 extends over 13 amino acids. The V gene lost 2 bases and the J gene lost 8 bases, with 10 bases spanning the gap. The germline V gene encodes CDR1 DFQATT and CDR2 SNEGSKA (reference sequence). This CDR3 is CSARNRRDSPLHF. CDR3 bases: TGCAGTGCTAGAAATCGCAGAGATTCACCCCTCCACTTT.

The CDR3 DNA follows: TGTGCCACCAGTCGGAAGGGGGTATGGTTCTTC. It specifies CATSRKGVWFF. This chain uses TRBV24-1 with TRBJ2-1, with D possibly matching TRBD1 (6 bases). Trimming cost V 6 bases and J 15 bases, with 14 bases left between them. From germline, CDR1 is KGHDR and CDR2 SFDVKD. CDR3 length: 11 residues.

The sample holds one count of this clonotype. The chain has TRBV7-8 and TRBJ2-5; 8 nucleotides line up with TRBD1. CDR1 SGHVS and CDR2 FQNEAQ come from the germline V gene. The V segment lost 2 bases and the J segment 3 bases; nucleotides outside the gene matches: 5. The CDR3 extends over 15 amino acids. The CDR3 sequence is CASSLHRTGKETQYF. The CDR3 DNA reads as TGTGCCAGCAGCTTACACCGGACAGGGAAAGAGACCCAGTACTTC.

This chain's CDR3 is CASSLAIGQSYEQYF. In DNA form, the CDR3 reads TGTGCCAGCAGTTTAGCAATAGGACAGTCCTACGAGCAGTACTTC. The chain links TRBV12-3 or TRBV12-4 to TRBJ2-7; maybe TRBD1 (6 bases). CDR3 length: 15 residues. The germline V and J ends were trimmed by 0 bases and 1 base, with 10 bases remaining between them.

The chain has TRBV5-1 and TRBJ2-7, with 12 positions matching TRBD1. Trimming at V came to 4 bases and at J to 5 bases, leaving 4 bases not matched to a gene. Germline V lookup: CDR1 SGHRS, CDR2 YFSETQ. This CDR3 contains 14 residues. CDR3 DNA: TGCGCCAGCAGCGGGACAGGGGGCTCGCACGAGCAGTACTTC. Protein sequence: CASSGTGGSHEQYF.

The gene calls are TRBV6-2 or TRBV6-3 and TRBJ2-7; 7 bases are a match to TRBD1. This CDR3 spans 17 amino acids. J lost 4 bases, V lost 2 bases, and 14 bases had no gene match. The germline gives CDR1 MNHEY, CDR2 SVGEGT. Here the CDR3 DNA reads TGTGCCAGCAGTTACGGAAAATTACGGACAGGCGGGTACGAGCAGTACTTC. Protein product: CASSYGKLRTGGYEQYF.

In its sample, this clonotype was seen a few times. The rearrangement links TRBV18 to TRBJ1-1; D remains ambiguous. This CDR3 spans 14 amino acids. Trimming stripped 0 bases from V and 3 bases from J, with 8 bases between. CDR1 is KGHSH, CDR2 LQKENI, per germline. The CDR3 sequence: CASSPPGSDTEAFF. For the CDR3, the DNA is TGTGCCAGCTCACCACCGGGGTCGGACACTGAAGCTTTCTTT.

This clonotype was seen a few times. The chain carries TRBV6-5 and TRBJ2-1, with D tentatively TRBD2 (7 bases). The CDR3 has 14 amino acids. Between the trimmed V and J ends, which lost 2 bases and 8 bases, there was a span of 13 bases. From germline, CDR1 is MNHEY and CDR2 SVGAGI. The CDR3 protein is CASSYGGGAYEQFF. Here the CDR3 DNA reads TGTGCCAGCAGTTACGGTGGGGGGGCGTATGAGCAGTTCTTC.

The table lists this clonotype with a few counts. The rearrangement uses TRBV15 and TRBJ2-3; D unclear. Germline V gives CDR1 LNHNV, CDR2 YYDKDF (reference sequence). The V end was cut by 3 bases, the J end by 2 bases, with 0 bases between. The CDR3 extends over 11 amino acids. The CDR3 DNA follows: TGTGCCACCAGCAGCACAGATACGCAGTATTTT. It translates to CATSSTDTQYF.

There are many counts of this clonotype. This chain links TRBV5-1 with TRBJ1-2; weak D call: TRBD1 (5 bases). The CDR3 runs 14 residues. Between the trimmed V and J ends, which lost 0 bases and 10 bases, there was a span of 16 bases. Germline CDR1 SGHRS, CDR2 YFSETQ. The CDR3 coding sequence is TGCGCCAGCAGCTTGGCCCCTCGGGGCTTTGACTACACCTTC. Protein sequence: CASSLAPRGFDYTF.

This clonotype came up once. This rearrangement joins TRBV15 to TRBJ2-7; D remains ambiguous. Germline values: CDR1 LNHNV, CDR2 YYDKDF (reference sequence). V was cut by 0 bases and J by 3 bases, with 6 bases left in between. The CDR3 totals 13 residues. The CDR3 sequence: CATSRERFYEQYF. CDR3 DNA sequence: TGTGCCACCAGCAGAGAACGGTTCTACGAGCAGTACTTC.